The 13 T cell receptor beta chains presented below share a single source sample, sequenced in a study of blood T cell repertoires in COVID-19. The assay was immunoSEQ multiplex PCR, and TCRdb's table has in-frame clones only and misses some. Among about 45,000 clones, just under 70% were seen once, and the ten largest hold less than 8%. Sequencing used peripheral blood. The receptors derive from a man older than 75 with acute or convalescent COVID-19.

This rearrangement joins TRBV7-2 to TRBJ2-3; the D is unclear. Between the trimmed V and J ends, which lost 1 base and 2 bases, there was a span of 4 bases. Germline V gene sequence: CDR1 SGHTA, CDR2 FQGNSA. The CDR3 runs 13 residues. The chain's CDR3 is CASSLDNTDTQYF. The CDR3 DNA reads as TGTGCCAGCAGCTTAGACAACACAGATACGCAGTATTTT.

V usage is TRBV14 and J usage is TRBJ2-7, with TRBD2 as a possible D gene (5 bases). This CDR3 has 16 amino acids. Germline V gene data show CDR1 as SGHDN and CDR2 as FVKESK. The V end lost 0 bases, the J end lost 2 bases, and 14 bases lay between the germline ends. DNA of the CDR3: TGTGCCAGCAGCCAAGAATTTGTGAGCGGTCCCTACGAGCAGTACTTC. Its protein product is CASSQEFVSGPYEQYF.

The chain employs TRBV4-1 and TRBJ2-3, with no clear D. Germline V gene sequence: CDR1 MGHRA, CDR2 YSYEKL. V was shortened by 1 base and J by 6 bases, with 5 bases between the two germline ends. CDR3 size: 12 residues. CDR3 DNA: TGCGCCAGCAGCCAAGTCGAGGATACGCAGTATTTT. It yields the protein CASSQVEDTQYF.

The chain recombines TRBV2 with TRBJ1-4, with 8 bases lining up with TRBD1. The CDR3 has 14 amino acids. V lost 8 bases and J lost 10; bases outside the gene matches: 12. Germline CDR1 reads SNHLY; CDR2 reads FYNNEI. DNA for the CDR3: TGTGCCAGCGGGCAGGACAGGGATCCCGGAAAACTGTTTTTT. It codes for CASGQDRDPGKLFF.

The CDR3 loop reads CASGLRDRGAHEQYF. The CDR3 DNA is TGTGCTAGTGGTTTGCGGGACAGGGGAGCCCACGAGCAGTACTTC. The chain uses TRBV12-5 and TRBJ2-7; 10 bases agree with TRBD1. The CDR3 is 15 amino acids. J was trimmed by 5 bases and V by 2 bases; bases with no gene match: 6. Germline CDR1 and CDR2: LGHNT and FRNRAP.

The genes are TRBV29-1 and TRBJ1-1, with D possibly matching TRBD1 (5 bases). The CDR3 is 12 amino acids. Germline CDR1 reads SQVTM; CDR2 reads ANQGSEA. Trimming cost V 4 bases and J 10 bases, with 16 bases left between them. CDR3 sequence reads: CSVAPIDRGAFF. Here the CDR3 DNA reads TGCAGCGTTGCCCCTATTGACAGAGGAGCTTTCTTT.

V gene TRBV2 combines with J gene TRBJ2-2; 9 bases fit TRBD2. V lost 8 bases, J lost 4 bases, and 14 bases stayed unmatched. Germline assignment: CDR1 SNHLY and CDR2 FYNNEI. The CDR3 is 17 amino acids. DNA for the CDR3: TGTGCCAGCCATGGGGGGCGGGCTAGCGGGACCACCGGGGAGCTGTTTTTT. Its translation is CASHGGRASGTTGELFF.

This clone was seen a handful of times. The chain carries TRBV14 and TRBJ1-1, with unresolved D. This CDR3 has 15 residues. Germline V lookup: CDR1 SGHDN, CDR2 FVKESK. V dropped 4 bases and J dropped 4 bases, with 16 bases sitting between them. The CDR3 sequence: CASSPGGALGTEAFF. CDR3 bases: TGTGCCAGCAGCCCGGGTGGTGCCTTGGGCACTGAAGCTTTCTTT.

The rearrangement uses TRBV25-1 and TRBJ2-2; no definite D call. From germline, CDR1 is MGHDK and CDR2 SYGVNS. The V gene lost 3 bases and the J gene lost 4 bases, with 15 bases spanning the gap. The CDR3 has 16 residues. DNA for the CDR3: TGTGCCAGCAGTGACCCGGGTGACTCCCCCACCGGGGAGCTGTTTTTT. Residues: CASSDPGDSPTGELFF.

The rearrangement uses TRBV29-1 and TRBJ1-5, with TRBD1 as a possible D gene (5 bases). The V and J ends lost 2 bases and 6 bases respectively, with 8 bases between them. Germline V gives CDR1 SQVTM, CDR2 ANQGSEA. The CDR3 covers 12 residues. The CDR3 coding sequence is TGCAGCGTTGAACAGGGAGGTCAGCCCCAGCATTTT. Residues: CSVEQGGQPQHF.

The chain uses TRBV11-3 and TRBJ2-3, with 11 bases matching TRBD1. Losses at the gene ends were 1 base for V and 4 bases for J; bases not matched to a gene: 1. There are 15 residues in the CDR3. CDR1 is SGHNT, CDR2 YENEEA, per germline. The CDR3 DNA is TGTGCCAGCAGCTTAGCGGGACAGGGGGCAGATACGCAGTATTTT. This gives the protein CASSLAGQGADTQYF.

V is TRBV7-6 and J is TRBJ2-1; 7 nucleotides line up with TRBD1. Trimming at V came to 5 bases and at J to 1 base, leaving 8 bases not matched to a gene. CDR1 is SGHVS, CDR2 FNYEAQ, per germline. This CDR3 is 16 amino acids long. The CDR3 bases are TGTGCCAGCAGCCTTCAATGGACAGGATCCTACAATGAGCAGTTCTTC. Translated, it gives CASSLQWTGSYNEQFF. The variable domain in full, with the rest retrieved from reference TRBV7-6 and TRBJ2-1, is GAGVSQSPRYKVTKRGQDVALRCDPISGHVSLYWYRQALGQGPEFLTYFNYEAQQDKSGLPNDRFSAERPEGSISTLTIQRTEQRDSAMYRCASSLQWTGSYNEQFFGPGTRLTVL.

The chain has TRBV3-1 (or the pseudogene TRBV3-2) and TRBJ2-7; 10 bases align to TRBD2. Germline trimming cut 3 bases from V and 2 bases from J; bases unmatched to any gene: 4. This CDR3 comprises 15 residues. Germline V gene sequence: CDR1 LGHDT, CDR2 YNNKEL (reference sequence). The CDR3 DNA reads as TGTGCCAGCAGCCATAGCGGGAGGACTACCTACGAGCAGTACTTC. This sequence encodes CASSHSGRTTYEQYF.